The next 17 T cell receptor beta chains were all read from a single sample in a study of human T cells and chemical hapten exposure (dated by TCRdb to about 2021). Explained via the paper, the time point label denotes: patch test 1, 2 weeks after DPC sensitization. The sample's treatment or condition label is to be understood as: therapeutic diphenylcyclopropenone sensitization with weekly scalp DPC. Libraries were made using RACE. This sample was sequenced with a NextSeq 500. Using fastp at Q25 and MiXCR, TCRdb reprocessed the public reads and kept productive beta chains. CDR3 protein duplicates are merged, each entry listing the most common genes and DNA. The sample contains 90,000 or so distinct CDR3 sequences, approximately 10% of them found a single time. In total, the top ten clones hold approximately 2.2% of the sample. Sequenced here: whole blood, sampled in connection with sensitization to the hapten diphenylcyclopropenone (DPC). The receptors here all came from a man aged 40-55 years with alopecia areata. Some clones in this sample may be carry-over from other donors' samples.

The rearrangement joins TRBV9 to TRBJ2-3; D tentatively reads TRBD1 or TRBD2 (5 bases each). The CDR3 consists of 15 residues. Deletions cut 5 bases from V and 5 bases from J, with 18 bases between. The germline gives CDR1 SGDLS, CDR2 YYNGEE. The CDR3 protein is CASSFRDPGGDTQYF. In DNA, the CDR3 is TGTGCCAGCAGTTTCCGGGACCCCGGAGGAGATACGCAGTATTTT.

This clonotype occurred a few times. The rearrangement uses TRBV4-3 and TRBJ2-5; the match to TRBD2 covers 8 bases. Trimming took 2 bases from V and 0 from J; bases not matched to a gene: 2. CDR1 is LGHNA and CDR2 is YSLEER in the germline V gene. The CDR3 is 15 residues long. The CDR3 sequence is CASSQSLADQETQYF. The CDR3 DNA reads as TGCGCCAGCAGCCAATCACTAGCGGACCAAGAGACCCAGTACTTC.

There are many counts of this clonotype. This chain connects TRBV6-5 to TRBJ1-1; D remains unclear. This CDR3 is 15 amino acids long. V shed 0 bases and J shed 0 bases, with 8 bases lying between them. Germline V gene lookup returns CDR1 MNHEY and CDR2 SVGAGI. In DNA, the CDR3 is TGTGCCAGCAGTTACTCGCAGAGCATGAACACTGAAGCTTTCTTT. Its protein product is CASSYSQSMNTEAFF.

In its sample, this clonotype was seen many times. The chain recombines TRBV29-1 with TRBJ1-1; D remains ambiguous. The CDR3 length is 13 residues. V gave up 6 bases and J gave up 5 bases, with 16 bases separating them. From germline, CDR1 is SQVTM and CDR2 ANQGSEA. In nucleotides, the CDR3 is TGCAGCGTCGGACTTGGGTGGGGTACTGAAGCTTTCTTT. This codes for CSVGLGWGTEAFF.

As for this clonotype: Being one base from a much bigger clone, this may be a read error. This CDR3 is CVSSGGDSPFNEQFF. The CDR3 bases are TGTGTCAGCAGCGGTGGGGATTCCCCCTTCAATGAGCAGTTCTTC. The V gene is TRBV9, the J gene TRBJ2-1; maybe TRBD2 (5 bases). There are 15 residues in the CDR3. CDR1 and CDR2 from the germline V gene are SGDLS and YYNGEE.

This rearrangement joins TRBV27 to TRBJ2-5, with D unclear. Trimming cost V 6 bases and J 3 bases, with 8 bases left between them. Germline lookup yields CDR1 MNHEY and CDR2 SMNVEV (reference sequence). This CDR3 contains 12 residues. CDR3 amino acids: CASSPVEETQYF. In DNA, the CDR3 is TGTGCCAGCAGCCCTGTAGAAGAGACCCAGTACTTC.

Ten or more counts support this clonotype. The chain carries TRBV7-2 and TRBJ2-7; 7 bases map to TRBD2. V gave up 7 bases and J gave up 3 bases; unmatched junction bases: 27. Germline CDR1 and CDR2: SGHTA and FQGNSA. The CDR3 totals 20 residues. The CDR3 loop reads CASILKGTGGLAEGNYEQYV. CDR3 sequence (DNA): TGTGCCAGCATCCTCAAGGGAACAGGAGGGCTAGCGGAGGGGAACTACGAGCAGTACGTC.

The chain couples TRBV7-6 to TRBJ2-3; TRBD2 aligns across 13 bases. The trim removed 1 base at V and 3 bases at J, leaving 4 bases unmatched. CDR1 SGHVS and CDR2 FNYEAQ come from the germline V gene. The CDR3 sequence is 17 residues long. The CDR3 coding sequence is TGTGCCAGCAGCTTAGGGACTAGCGGGAGCTGGACAGATACGCAGTATTTT. Translated, it gives CASSLGTSGSWTDTQYF.

The chain joins TRBV27 to TRBJ2-7, with D hard to call. CDR1 MNHEY and CDR2 SMNVEV come from the germline V gene (reference sequence). This CDR3 is 13 amino acids long. Trimming left V 0 bases short and J 3 bases short, with 6 bases between. CDR3 coding DNA: TGTGCCAGCAGTTTATCGGGGTTCTACGAGCAGTACTTC. This encodes CASSLSGFYEQYF.

This clonotype was detected a few times. The rearrangement uses TRBV6-5 and TRBJ2-7; 12 bases line up with TRBD2. V trimming: 6 bases; J trimming: 7 bases; junction bases outside the gene matches: 16. The CDR3 covers 17 residues. CDR1 is MNHEY and CDR2 is SVGAGI in the germline V gene. This chain's CDR3 is CASSRAMRLAGESEQYF. The CDR3 DNA reads as TGTGCCAGCAGCCGAGCGATGAGACTAGCGGGAGAGTCTGAGCAGTACTTC.

There are a few counts of this clonotype. The chain links TRBV3-1 to TRBJ2-5; TRBD1 matches at 7 bases. The CDR3 is 15 residues long. The germline CDR1 and CDR2 sequences are LGHDT and YNNKEL (reference sequence). With 5 bases clipped from V and 1 base from J, the junction kept 7 bases outside the gene matches. Here the CDR3 reads CASSDGTVSQETQYF. In DNA, the CDR3 is TGTGCCAGCAGCGATGGGACAGTCTCCCAAGAGACCCAGTACTTC.

This clonotype has just a few counts. This chain links TRBV3-1 with TRBJ1-1; maybe TRBD1 (6 bases). Trimming stripped 6 bases from V and 1 base from J, with 9 bases between. This CDR3 comprises 13 residues. Germline-derived CDR1 and CDR2 are LGHDT and YNNKEL (reference sequence). The CDR3 DNA is TGTGCCAGCAGTCGACAGGAGAACACTGAAGCTTTCTTT. Amino acid sequence: CASSRQENTEAFF.

This clonotype has only a few counts. This CDR3 is CSASREANTGELFF. The DNA for the CDR3 is TGCAGTGCTAGTAGGGAAGCGAACACCGGGGAGCTGTTTTTT. The rearrangement joins TRBV20-1 to TRBJ2-2; no reliable D call. The V end was cut by 3 bases, the J end by 0 bases, with 8 bases between. The CDR3 length is 14 residues. CDR1 DFQATT and CDR2 SNEGSKA come from the germline V gene (reference sequence).

This clonotype was detected once. The chain recombines TRBV5-6 with TRBJ2-7; D gene uncertain. CDR3 length equals 15 residues. The germline CDR1 and CDR2 sequences are SGHDT and YYEEEE. Between the trimmed V and J ends, which lost 0 bases and 4 bases, there was a span of 14 bases. CDR3 bases: TGTGCCAGCAGCTTGGGTCGAGACTTCAATTACGAGCAGTACGTC. It is translated as CASSLGRDFNYEQYV.

Many counts were recorded for this clonotype. The chain couples TRBV29-1 to TRBJ2-3, with D maybe TRBD2 (6 bases). With 0 bases removed from V and 6 bases from J, the gap between germline ends came to 10 bases. The CDR3 totals 13 residues. Germline V gives CDR1 SQVTM, CDR2 ANQGSEA. CDR3: CSVEDGRSDTQYF. The CDR3, as DNA: TGCAGCGTTGAAGACGGGAGATCTGATACGCAGTATTTT.

V gene TRBV20-1 combines with J gene TRBJ2-3; no firm D call. Germline V gives CDR1 DFQATT, CDR2 SNEGSKA (reference sequence). The CDR3 is 12 residues long. Trimming stripped 4 bases from V and 6 bases from J, with 11 bases between. In DNA, the CDR3 is TGCAGTGCTATACTCGAGTTGGATACGCAGTATTTT. Amino acids: CSAILELDTQYF.

This clonotype was recorded a few times. The DNA of the CDR3 is TGCAGTGCTTTAGGGGGATTTCAGGTCACTGAAGCTTTCTTT. Encoded protein: CSALGGFQVTEAFF. The chain couples TRBV20-1 to TRBJ1-1; a possible D gene is TRBD1 (6 bases). Germline CDR1 and CDR2: DFQATT and SNEGSKA (reference sequence). V shed 5 bases and J shed 4 bases, with 17 bases lying between them. The CDR3 has 14 residues.